This T cell receptor (beta chain) was recorded in a study of response to subunit inactivated influenza vaccine (dated by TCRdb to between 2017 and 2018). Concerning the study at large: Deep quantitative profiling of the T cell receptor repertoire was used in the study to follow responses to a trivalent subunit inactivated influenza vaccine.

General findings and caveats noted by the study authors: According to the authors, only a limited number of new T cells may be recruited by each seasonal influenza vaccination.

The time point label on this specimen signifies: 45 days after influenza vaccine administration. A word on this clonotype: Its antigen is unknown. Base-call qualities are not available, and no considerably larger clone is one nucleotide away.

The method was RT-PCR. The listed sequencing device is Illumina HiSeq 2500. TCRdb itself trimmed the public reads at Q25 with fastp, ran MiXCR and retained productive beta chains. Under each unique CDR3 protein, matching rows form one entry showing the most common genes and DNA. The sample table contains over 400,000 distinct CDR3 sequences; only one count was recorded for 10% to 15% of them. Of the sample, around 14% is held by the ten largest clones. For CDR1 and CDR2, the germline V gene lists SQVTM and ANQGSEA. The CDR3, cysteine through phenylalanine, is 15 amino acids long. Left in the record is the CDR3 DNA by itself, 45 bases read in frame from the first base. Compared with germline, V lacks 6 bases and J lacks 0 bases; bases without a gene match: 8.

The source of this sequence is a man between 50 and 59 years old who received an inactivated influenza vaccine. Donor details come from another sample of the same person, matched by shared clones. The sequenced sample was PBMCs from blood, obtained around seven weeks after vaccination. The sequence joins TRBV29-1 to TRBJ2-7; TRBD2 matches 10 bases in the middle. Here the CDR3 is given as CSVRGLAGDSYEQYF. The bases read TGCAGCGTGAGAGGTCTAGCGGGGGACTCCTACGAGCAGTACTTC.